These 9 T cell receptor beta chains were sequenced from one sample in a study of T-cell reconstitution after alpha-beta-depleted transplantation in children. Unique molecular identifiers were used in preparing the TCRbeta library. TCRdb used MiXCR to reprocess the PCR reads, holding one entry per CDR3 protein. The sample records roughly 670,000 distinct CDR3 sequences, around 13% being singletons. The sequencing here drew on PBMCs, taken before TCRalphabeta/CD19-depleted stem cell transplant. These receptors were collected from a girl aged 2-10 years with congenital amegakaryocytic thrombocytopenia, due to receive a stem cell transplant.

V usage is TRBV2 and J usage is TRBJ2-1, with 7 bases that match TRBD1. V gave up 2 bases and J gave up 5 bases; unmatched junction bases: 9. Germline values: CDR1 SNHLY, CDR2 FYNNEI. The CDR3 spans 16 residues. The CDR3 nucleotides read TGTGCCAGCAGTGAATACCCGGGACAGATTAACAATGAGCAGTTCTTC. This codes for CASSEYPGQINNEQFF.

This clonotype was seen at least ten times. This chain uses TRBV12-3 or TRBV12-4 with TRBJ2-3; no firm D call. Trimming took 3 bases from V and 0 from J, leaving 4 bases between them. The CDR3 runs 13 residues. CDR3 region: CASSLDSTDTQYF. CDR3 DNA: TGTGCCAGCAGTTTGGATAGCACAGATACGCAGTATTTT.

This clonotype was found many times. The chain joins TRBV5-1 to TRBJ2-3; maybe TRBD1 (6 bases). The germline CDR1 and CDR2 sequences are SGHRS and YFSETQ. The CDR3 is 12 residues long. V lost 7 bases and J lost 1, with 7 bases in between. The CDR3 sequence is CASRQGTDTQYF. The CDR3 nucleotides are TGCGCCAGCCGACAGGGCACAGATACGCAGTATTTT.

This clonotype appeared many times. The V and J genes are TRBV12-3 or TRBV12-4 and TRBJ1-4; D is unclear. The CDR3 has 13 residues. V lost 3 bases, J lost 11 bases, and 13 bases lay in between. The CDR3 is CASSLSSSQKLFF. CDR3 sequence (DNA): TGTGCCAGCAGTTTGTCGTCTTCCCAGAAACTGTTTTTT.

In its sample, this clonotype was seen many times. J is TRBJ2-7 and V is TRBV9, with D maybe TRBD2 (5 bases). Germline V gives CDR1 SGDLS, CDR2 YYNGEE. V was trimmed by 0 bases and J by 4 bases, leaving 11 bases between them. This CDR3 contains 14 residues. The CDR3 coding sequence is TGTGCCAGCAGCGTAGCCGGGAACACTTACGAGCAGTACTTC. It is translated as CASSVAGNTYEQYF.

The chain uses TRBV21-1 and TRBJ2-2; the D call TRBD2 from the table was never checked on the DNA. TRBV21-1 is tagged as a pseudogene. This CDR3 has 19 residues. This chain's CDR3 is CASGQLEGDPNANTGELFF. The CDR3 coding sequence is TGTGCCAGCGGTCAACTAGAGGGGGATCCGAACGCGAACACCGGGGAGCTGTTTTTT.

In its sample, this clonotype was seen many times. The V call is TRBV20-1, the J call TRBJ2-3; 9 positions agree with TRBD2. From germline, CDR1 is DFQATT and CDR2 SNEGSKA (reference sequence). The CDR3 spans 14 residues. The trim removed 1 base at V and 6 bases at J, leaving 5 bases unmatched. As DNA, the CDR3 is TGCAGTGCTAGAGGGGGACTAGCTCAGGATACGCAGTATTTT. It is translated as CSARGGLAQDTQYF.

On this clonotype: One end of the junction does not line up with germline, which may come from a read error. V gene TRBV5-1 combines with J gene TRBJ2-1; D is possibly TRBD1 (6 bases). The germline CDR1 and CDR2 sequences are SGHRS and YFSETQ. CDR3 size: 16 residues. The CDR3 DNA reads TGCGCCAGCAGCTCGCCCGAGACAGGTCCCTACAATGAGCAGCTCTTC. Translated, it gives CASSSPETGPYNEQLF.

The rearrangement links TRBV2 to TRBJ2-5, with D tentatively TRBD2 (6 bases). The germline V and J ends were trimmed by 2 bases and 5 bases, with 15 bases remaining between them. This CDR3 region has 15 residues. In germline, CDR1 is SNHLY, CDR2 FYNNEI. CDR3 amino acids: CASSEPHVGGETQYF. The CDR3 DNA reads TGTGCCAGCAGTGAACCCCATGTTGGGGGGGAGACCCAGTACTTC.